Following are 29 T cell receptor beta chains from one sample sequenced in a study of blood T cell repertoires in COVID-19. TCRdb's table, derived via immunoSEQ multiplex PCR, lists solely in-frame clones and lacks some. There are roughly 40,000 clones in the sample; around nine tenths occur only once, and just under 2.5% lies in the top ten. Input material: peripheral blood. These receptors originate from a human donor in a cohort sampled during active COVID-19.

This chain uses TRBV27 with TRBJ2-1; D remains ambiguous. V was shortened by 5 bases and J by 9 bases, with 11 bases between the two germline ends. The germline V gene encodes CDR1 MNHEY and CDR2 SMNVEV (reference sequence). The CDR3 consists of 12 residues. CDR3 sequence (DNA): TGTGCCAGCAGTCTCCGTCGCGGTGAGCAGTTCTTC. As protein: CASSLRRGEQFF.

The chain has TRBV30 and TRBJ1-5; D call uncertain. Germline V gene lookup returns CDR1 GTSNPN and CDR2 SVGIG (reference sequence). Trimming stripped 0 bases from V and 7 bases from J, with 10 bases between. The CDR3 totals 13 residues. The CDR3 nucleotides read TGTGCCTGGAGTGTAGGACTAGAACAGCCCCAGCATTTT. Translation gives CAWSVGLEQPQHF.

The chain uses TRBV6-5 and TRBJ1-3; 9 nucleotides match TRBD1. The ends lost 6 bases at V and 0 bases at J; junction bases unmatched: 3. Germline CDR1 reads MNHEY; CDR2 reads SVGAGI. There are 15 residues in the CDR3. The CDR3, as DNA: TGTGCCAGCAGGGACAGGGGTTACTCTGGAAACACCATATATTTT. The encoded protein is CASRDRGYSGNTIYF.

The CDR3 DNA is TGTGCCAGCAGTTTAAACCGGGGAAATGAAAAACTGTTTTTT. This sequence encodes CASSLNRGNEKLFF. The V gene is TRBV27, the J gene TRBJ1-4; D gene unclear. Germline values: CDR1 MNHEY, CDR2 SMNVEV (reference sequence). The CDR3 sequence is 14 residues long. V dropped 2 bases and J dropped 5 bases, with 9 bases sitting between them.

This chain links TRBV19 with TRBJ2-2, with D perhaps TRBD1 (5 bases). The CDR3 is 15 residues long. The V end lost 1 base, the J end lost 5 bases, and 11 bases lay between the germline ends. Germline V lookup: CDR1 LNHDA, CDR2 SQIVND (reference sequence). CDR3: CASSIGRGRTGELFF. Here the CDR3 DNA reads TGTGCCAGTAGTATAGGAAGGGGAAGAACCGGGGAGCTGTTTTTT.

The chain carries TRBV6-1 and TRBJ1-2; 9 nucleotides match TRBD1. The J segment lost 0 bases and the V segment lost 4 bases, leaving 12 bases of the junction unmatched. The V gene's germline CDR1 is MNHNS and CDR2 SASEGT. The CDR3 has 18 amino acids. CDR3 protein: CASSAYGTGLFANYGYTF. As DNA, the CDR3 is TGTGCCAGCAGTGCTTACGGGACAGGGCTCTTTGCTAACTATGGCTACACCTTC.

This clone was observed once. The chain joins TRBV12-3 or TRBV12-4 to TRBJ1-2; D is undetermined. V gave up 7 bases and J gave up 5 bases, with 14 bases separating them. CDR3 length equals 13 residues. The chain's CDR3 is CASTISALYGYTF. CDR3 DNA: TGTGCCAGCACTATCTCTGCTCTATATGGCTACACCTTC.

This clone has only a few counts. This chain links TRBV2 with TRBJ1-5; 8 bases align to TRBD1. The V gene end was trimmed by 5 bases and the J gene end by 11 bases; junction bases not matched to a gene: 8. Germline-derived CDR1 and CDR2 are SNHLY and FYNNEI. This CDR3 spans 13 amino acids. CDR3 bases: TGTGCCAGCAGTCGGACAGGGTTAGAGGCCCAGCATTTT. Protein: CASSRTGLEAQHF.

The chain links TRBV19 to TRBJ1-1; 9 positions agree with TRBD1. Germline CDR1 LNHDA, CDR2 SQIVND (reference sequence). V trimming: 8 bases; J trimming: 7 bases; junction bases outside the gene matches: 14. The CDR3 runs 15 residues. The CDR3 region is CASLSQTGQGIEAFF. CDR3 sequence (DNA): TGTGCCAGTCTATCTCAGACAGGACAGGGGATTGAAGCTTTCTTT. Complete variable domain (other parts from reference TRBV19 and TRBJ1-1): DGGITQSPKYLFRKEGQNVTLSCEQNLNHDAMYWYRQDPGQGLRLIYYSQIVNDFQKGDIAEGYSVSREKKESFPLTVTSAQKNPTAFYLCASLSQTGQGIEAFFGQGTRLTVV.

This clone has just one count. This rearrangement joins TRBV19 to TRBJ1-2; TRBD1 is a possible D gene (5 bases). CDR1 is LNHDA and CDR2 is SQIVND in the germline V gene (reference sequence). CDR3 length: 13 residues. V lost 8 bases to trimming and J lost 2 bases, with 12 bases between them. The CDR3 sequence is CASETALNYGYTF. CDR3 DNA sequence: TGTGCCAGTGAGACAGCGCTCAACTATGGCTACACCTTC.

The chain is built from TRBV19 and TRBJ2-1; tentatively, D is TRBD1 (5 bases). V lost 2 bases and J 5 bases, leaving 13 bases between the germline ends. The CDR3 is made up of 15 amino acids. Germline V gene data show CDR1 as LNHDA and CDR2 as SQIVND (reference sequence). The CDR3 nucleotides read TGTGCCAGTAGTATAACCAGGGCGCCAAACAATGAGCAGTTCTTC. It codes for CASSITRAPNNEQFF.

The chain has TRBV2 and TRBJ2-3, with 8 bases identical to TRBD2. Germline assignment: CDR1 SNHLY and CDR2 FYNNEI. J lost 4 bases, V lost 9 bases, and 6 bases had no gene match. The CDR3 covers 13 residues. The CDR3 region is CARGLAPPDTQYF. CDR3 DNA: TGTGCCAGAGGACTAGCCCCCCCAGATACGCAGTATTTT. The full variable domain, its missing parts supplied by reference TRBV2 and TRBJ2-3, is EPEVTQTPSHQVTQMGQEVILRCVPISNHLYFYWYRQILGQKVEFLVSFYNNEISEKSEIFDDQFSVERPDGSNFTLKIRSTKLEDSAMYFCARGLAPPDTQYFGPGTRLTVL.

Sample share makes this clone medium-sized (0.01 to 0.1%). The rearrangement joins TRBV7-2 to TRBJ2-7, with 7 positions matching TRBD1. V gave up 0 bases and J gave up 7 bases; unmatched junction bases: 9. Germline-derived CDR1 and CDR2 are SGHTA and FQGNSA. The CDR3 is made up of 15 amino acids. The CDR3 is CASSLANRGLGEQYF. Here the CDR3 DNA reads TGTGCCAGCAGCTTAGCTAACAGGGGCTTGGGGGAGCAGTACTTC.

This chain links TRBV7-3 with TRBJ2-2, with 8 bases that match TRBD2. The V gene's germline CDR1 is SGHTA and CDR2 FQGTGA. The junction had 7 bases not matched to a gene; V was cut back by 5 bases and J by 8 bases. The CDR3 is made up of 14 amino acids. CDR3 in amino acids: CASSAGLGGGELFF. CDR3 bases: TGTGCCAGCAGCGCGGGACTAGGAGGAGGGGAGCTGTTTTTT. The full variable domain, rest sourced from reference TRBV7-3 and TRBJ2-2, is GAGVSQTPSNKVTEKGKYVELRCDPISGHTALYWYRQSLGQGPEFLIYFQGTGAADDSGLPNDRFFAVRPEGSVSTLKIQRTERGDSAVYLCASSAGLGGGELFFGEGSRLTVL.

The chain couples TRBV6-6 to TRBJ2-3, with D maybe TRBD2 (6 bases). Trimming took off 6 bases at V and 2 bases at J, with 18 bases between the two ends. From germline, CDR1 is MNHNY and CDR2 SVGAGI (reference sequence). The CDR3 is 16 amino acids. Written as DNA, the CDR3 is TGTGCCAGCAGAGAGACTAGACCTCTTTTCACAGATACGCAGTATTTT. Translating gives CASRETRPLFTDTQYF.

The V call is TRBV11-2, the J call TRBJ1-1; D gene unclear. This CDR3 has 14 amino acids. Germline values: CDR1 SGHAT, CDR2 FQNNGV. V lost 1 base and J lost 1, with 7 bases in between. The CDR3 spells CASSLGAGNTEAFF. CDR3 DNA: TGTGCCAGCAGCTTAGGGGCGGGGAACACTGAAGCTTTCTTT.

V and J are TRBV5-6 and TRBJ2-7, with TRBD2 identical over 8 bases. This CDR3 has 14 amino acids. The germline V gene has CDR1 SGHDT and CDR2 YYEEEE. V shed 3 bases and J 3 bases; nucleotides not matched to a gene: 5. In nucleotides, the CDR3 is TGTGCCAGCAGCTGGGGACTAGGGAGCTACGAGCAGTACTTC. Translation: CASSWGLGSYEQYF.

The rearrangement links TRBV11-2 to TRBJ1-1; unclear D gene. V was trimmed by 4 bases and J by 11 bases, leaving 8 bases between them. Germline CDR1 SGHAT, CDR2 FQNNGV. The CDR3 loop spans 10 amino acids. This CDR3 reads CASSSSSAFF. The CDR3 DNA reads as TGTGCCAGCAGCTCTTCGTCGGCTTTCTTT.

V and J are TRBV6-6 and TRBJ2-1, with TRBD1 identical over 8 bases. The CDR3 is 14 residues long. Germline loops: CDR1 MNHNY, CDR2 SVGAGI (reference sequence). The J segment lost 8 bases and the V segment lost 7 bases, leaving 10 bases of the junction unmatched. CDR3 nucleotide sequence: TGTGCCAGCATGCTCACAGGGGGTAGGGATGAGCAGTTCTTC. Translating it yields CASMLTGGRDEQFF.

This clone was picked up one time. The chain links TRBV5-1 to TRBJ1-1; 8 nucleotides align to TRBD1. The CDR3 runs to 19 residues. V dropped 5 bases and J dropped 2; count of bases not matched to a gene: 20. CDR1 is SGHRS, CDR2 YFSETQ, per germline. The CDR3 here is CASRSQDPKTGEQNTEAFF. The CDR3 nucleotides read TGCGCCAGCAGATCCCAAGACCCGAAGACAGGGGAACAAAACACTGAAGCTTTCTTT.

The table lists this clone with a count of one. The J gene is TRBJ1-2, the V gene TRBV7-2; TRBD1 matches at 7 bases. The V gene end was trimmed by 3 bases and the J gene end by 2 bases; junction bases not matched to a gene: 6. The CDR3 is 15 amino acids. Germline V CDR1 and CDR2: SGHTA, FQGNSA. The CDR3 DNA reads as TGTGCCAGCAGCTTCTACAGGGGACCAAACTATGGCTACACCTTC. Translation gives CASSFYRGPNYGYTF.

The rearrangement joins TRBV2 to TRBJ2-7; weak D call: TRBD2 (6 bases). Trimming removed 6 bases at V and 2 bases at J, with 11 bases between. This CDR3 region has 13 residues. The germline V gene has CDR1 SNHLY and CDR2 FYNNEI. The CDR3 nucleotides are TGTGCCAGCAGGCCGGGACTCACCTACGAGCAGTACTTC. It specifies CASRPGLTYEQYF.

The chain carries TRBV7-9 and TRBJ1-4; 7 bases match TRBD1. The germline gives CDR1 SEHNR, CDR2 FQNEAQ (reference sequence). The CDR3 runs 12 residues. V was pared by 7 bases and J by 8 bases, with 4 bases of the junction left unmatched. In DNA form, the CDR3 reads TGTGCCAGCACCTCAGGGGGAGAAAAACTGTTTTTT. Amino acids: CASTSGGEKLFF.

Details on this clone: Compared with germline, one end of the junction differs, possibly owing to a read error. The chain carries TRBV7-7 and TRBJ2-5; 8 nucleotides match TRBD1. Per the germline V gene, CDR1 is SSHAT and CDR2 is FNYEAQ (reference sequence). The CDR3 is made up of 14 amino acids. CDR3 sequence reads: CASSLNRGEETQYF. The CDR3 DNA reads TGTGCTAGCAGCTTAAACAGGGGGGAAGAGACCCAGTACTTC. The full variable domain, in which reference TRBV7-7 and TRBJ2-5 provide the parts outside the CDR3, is GAGVSQSPRYKVTKRGQDVTLRCDPISSHATLYWYQQALGQGPEFLTYFNYEAQPDKSGLPSDRFSAERPEGSISTLTIQRTEQRDSAMYRCASSLNRGEETQYFGPGTRLLVL.

This sequence joins TRBV18 and TRBJ2-1; D not certain. CDR3 length: 17 amino acids. Germline-derived CDR1 and CDR2 are KGHSH and LQKENI. Deletions cut 3 bases from V and 4 bases from J, with 19 bases between. The CDR3 DNA is TGTGCCAGCTCACCTCCTAACATTGCCCAGAGGTACAATGAGCAGTTCTTC. Amino acids: CASSPPNIAQRYNEQFF. The complete variable domain, with remaining parts taken from reference TRBV18 and TRBJ2-1, reads NAGVMQNPRHLVRRRGQEARLRCSPMKGHSHVYWYRQLPEEGLKFMVYLQKENIIDESGMPKERFSAEFPKEGPSILRIQQVVRGDSAAYFCASSPPNIAQRYNEQFFGPGTRLTVL.

The gene calls are TRBV6-6 and TRBJ2-2; no definite D call. The CDR3 is 14 amino acids. V shed 2 bases and J shed 3 bases, with 7 bases lying between them. CDR1 is MNHNY and CDR2 is SVGAGI in the germline V gene (reference sequence). As DNA, the CDR3 is TGTGCCAGCAGTTACCGTCGGGACACCGGGGAGCTGTTTTTT. This codes for CASSYRRDTGELFF.

This chain uses TRBV7-3 with TRBJ2-7; 7 bases map to TRBD2. V was pared by 1 base and J by 2 bases, with 14 bases of the junction left unmatched. In germline, CDR1 is SGHTA, CDR2 FQGTGA. CDR3 size: 18 residues. The DNA for the CDR3 is TGTGCCAGCAGCTTAAAATCTACTAGCGTTCTACTTACCTACGAGCAGTACTTC. Translated: CASSLKSTSVLLTYEQYF.

V and J are TRBV2 and TRBJ2-2; TRBD1 is a possible D gene (6 bases). The CDR3 length is 13 residues. The V gene's germline CDR1 is SNHLY and CDR2 FYNNEI. V was trimmed by 6 bases and J by 6 bases, leaving 11 bases between them. In DNA, the CDR3 is TGTGCCAGCAGATACAGGGCGGCCGGGGAGCTGTTTTTT. This encodes CASRYRAAGELFF.

J is TRBJ2-3 and V is TRBV24-1; 8 bases map to TRBD2. Trimming at V came to 9 bases and at J to 5 bases, leaving 12 bases not matched to a gene. The CDR3 runs to 15 residues. Germline V gene data show CDR1 as KGHDR and CDR2 as SFDVKD. CDR3 in amino acids: CATRRSGGPLDTQYF. The CDR3 DNA reads as TGTGCCACCCGGCGCTCGGGGGGGCCACTAGATACGCAGTATTTT.